The rows below give T cell receptor beta chains drawn from one sample of a study of cytomegalovirus exposure and HLA in healthy donors. The protocol was immunoSEQ multiplex PCR, while the TCRdb copy is restricted to in-frame clones and leaves out a portion. Here the sample spans about 130,000 clones, 60% to 80% being singletons. The sequenced sample was PBMCs. These receptors were collected from a male donor in good health and CMV-seronegative. CDR3s include the opening cysteine and the closing phenylalanine or tryptophan. A D gene is named only where the DNA matches it firmly. Clone size, where shown, is once, few, many, or a class for clones that have expanded.

v_call	clone_size	j_call	d_call	cdr3_nt	cdr3_aa
TRBV7-9	.	TRBJ2-3	.	TGTGCCAGCAGCCCTTTCCGACATAACACAGATACGCAGTATTTT	CASSPFRHNTDTQYF
TRBV5-1	few	TRBJ2-7	.	TGCGCCAGCAGCTTGGGCGGGTTTGGCTACGAGCAGTACTTC	CASSLGGFGYEQYF
TRBV7-9	.	TRBJ1-6	.	TGTGCCAGCAGCTTCTACCTTAGGGTCGGGGATTCACCCCTCCACTTT	CASSFYLRVGDSPLHF
TRBV10-3	.	TRBJ2-7	TRBD1	TGTGCCATCAGTGAGCGGGACAGTCGTAGCGAGCAGTACTTC	CAISERDSRSEQYF
TRBV27	.	TRBJ2-3	TRBD2	TGTGCCAGCAGTGAGCGGGGGGCCAGCACAGATACGCAGTATTTT	CASSERGASTDTQYF
TRBV9	.	TRBJ2-7	TRBD1	TGTGCCAGCAGCGCCCGGGACAGCTCCTACGAGCAGTACTTC	CASSARDSSYEQYF
TRBV5-6	.	TRBJ2-2	.	TGTGCCAGCAGCCAAGCTCGGGGGTACACCGGGGAGCTGTTTTTT	CASSQARGYTGELFF
TRBV6-1	.	TRBJ1-5	.	TGTGCCAGCAGTGTCGACAGTGCCACGAGGCCCCAGCATTTT	CASSVDSATRPQHF
TRBV30	.	TRBJ1-3	.	TGTGCCTGGAGTGTAGCCGACACTGGAAACACCATATATTTT	CAWSVADTGNTIYF
TRBV6-1	few	TRBJ2-7	.	TGTGCCAGCAGTGAAGCATACAACGACTACGAGCAGTACTTC	CASSEAYNDYEQYF
TRBV6-6	.	TRBJ1-4	.	TGTGCCAGCAGCGATACAGGAGCAACTAATGAAAAACTGTTTTTT	CASSDTGATNEKLFF
TRBV6-5	.	TRBJ2-1	TRBD2	TGTGCCAGCAGTTACGGGGAGGGCCGTCGAAATGAGCAGTTCTTC	CASSYGEGRRNEQFF
TRBV19	.	TRBJ1-1	TRBD1	TGTGCCAGTAGGGCCCCGGGACAGGGATACACTGAAGCTTTCTTT	CASRAPGQGYTEAFF
TRBV7-7	.	TRBJ2-3	.	TGTGCTAGCAGCTTAGATTTCGGGACTGCAGATACGCAGTATTTT	CASSLDFGTADTQYF
TRBV5-1	few	TRBJ2-1	.	TGCGCCAGCAGGACCGGGCAGGGGTACAATGAGCAGTTCTTC	CASRTGQGYNEQFF
TRBV6-1	once	TRBJ2-7	TRBD1	TGTGCCAGCAGTGACCCCGGGACAGGGGCCTACGAGCAGTACTTC	CASSDPGTGAYEQYF
TRBV9	few	TRBJ2-2	TRBD1	TGTGCCAGCAGCGGACGGACAGGCGCGAACACCGGGGAGCTGTTTTTT	CASSGRTGANTGELFF
TRBV7-2	.	TRBJ2-7	TRBD1	TGTGCCAGCAGCTTAGAAACAGGGGGCCACGAGCAGTACTTC	CASSLETGGHEQYF
TRBV13	.	TRBJ2-7	.	TGTGCCAGCAGCCCCAGGGGTGGAACCCCCTACGAGCAGTACTTC	CASSPRGGTPYEQYF
TRBV21-1	.	TRBJ2-3	.	TGTGCCAGCAGCCAGGGGACAGGTCTCACAGATACGCAGTATTTT	CASSQGTGLTDTQYF
TRBV6-5	.	TRBJ1-2	.	TGTGCCAGCAGTTTCGGACAGTACTATGGCTACACCTTC	CASSFGQYYGYTF
TRBV19	.	TRBJ1-6	TRBD1	TGTGCCACTATGGGACAGGCTCGAATGGCCCTCCACTTT	CATMGQARMALHF